This T cell receptor (beta chain) was identified during a study of technical replicates of blood from several donors. The germline V gene has CDR1 SNHLY and CDR2 FYNNEI. The V end was cut by 4 bases, the J end by 4 bases, with 14 bases between. The CDR3 runs 15 residues. This clone was detected only once. Assay used: immunoSEQ multiplex PCR; TCRdb lists only in-frame clones, some missing. The sample yields 60,000 to 65,000 clones, about 92% seen once. The receptor comes from a human donor in good health. Some clones in this sample may be carry-over from other donors' samples. The chain has TRBV2 and TRBJ2-1; D possibly corresponds to TRBD2 (7 bases). Specimen: PBMCs. The CDR3 is CASSGRGGGYNEQFF. The DNA of the CDR3 is TGTGCCAGCAGTGGGAGGGGGGGCGGTTACAATGAGCAGTTCTTC.